Following are 26 T cell receptor beta chains from one sample sequenced in a study of blood T cell repertoires in COVID-19. The assay was immunoSEQ multiplex PCR, and TCRdb's table has in-frame clones only and misses some. This table has roughly 86,000 clones, about 83% appearing once. The source material was peripheral blood. These receptors all stem from a woman aged 70-85 years with acute or convalescent COVID-19.

A remark on this clone: In the same sample, other DNA sequences code for this CDR3. This chain joins TRBV2 and TRBJ2-7, with D possibly being TRBD1 (5 bases). V shed 4 bases and J shed 2 bases, with 9 bases lying between them. Per germline, CDR1 SNHLY and CDR2 FYNNEI. CDR3 length equals 13 residues. This CDR3 is CASSGQGPYEQYF. DNA for the CDR3: TGTGCCAGCAGTGGGCAGGGTCCCTACGAGCAGTACTTC.

By share, this clone counts as medium-sized. The chain links TRBV4-1 to TRBJ1-2; TRBD1 aligns across 9 bases. The CDR3 has 15 amino acids. CDR1 is MGHRA, CDR2 YSYEKL, per germline. The V segment lost 2 bases and the J segment 7 bases; nucleotides outside the gene matches: 8. This chain's CDR3 is CASSQPRDREGGYTF. In DNA form, the CDR3 reads TGCGCCAGCAGCCAACCCCGGGACAGGGAAGGTGGCTACACCTTC.

The chain carries TRBV28 and TRBJ1-1, with TRBD1 matching 11 bases. The CDR3 sequence is 19 residues long. The germline V gene encodes CDR1 MDHEN and CDR2 SYDVKM. Trimming at V came to 5 bases and at J to 0 bases, leaving 14 bases not matched to a gene. The CDR3 DNA sequence: TGTGCCAGCAGTACACTCGGACAGGGGGCTTTTTCTATGAACACTGAAGCTTTCTTT. Translated: CASSTLGQGAFSMNTEAFF.

The chain has TRBV3-1 (or the pseudogene TRBV3-2) and TRBJ1-1; a possible D gene is TRBD1 (6 bases). Deletions cut 2 bases from V and 7 bases from J, with 14 bases between. The CDR3 runs to 14 residues. Germline CDR1 reads LGHDT; CDR2 reads YNNKEL (reference sequence). CDR3 DNA: TGTGCCAGCAGCCAAACTACAGGGTTGAATGAAGCTTTCTTT. Its translation is CASSQTTGLNEAFF.

This chain uses TRBV19 with TRBJ1-5; weak D call: TRBD1 (5 bases). Looked up from germline, CDR1 is LNHDA and CDR2 is SQIVND (reference sequence). This CDR3 region has 14 residues. Between the trimmed V and J ends, which lost 7 bases and 2 bases, there was a span of 12 bases. CDR3 in amino acids: CASTRGGGNQPQHF. In DNA form, the CDR3 reads TGTGCCAGTACCCGGGGGGGAGGCAATCAGCCCCAGCATTTT.

The gene calls are TRBV5-1 and TRBJ2-3; maybe TRBD1 (6 bases). V was pared by 1 base and J by 0 bases, with 9 bases between. Looked up from germline, CDR1 is SGHRS and CDR2 is YFSETQ. The CDR3 spans 15 residues. The CDR3 sequence: CASSLLGASTDTQYF. The CDR3 DNA reads as TGCGCCAGCAGCTTGTTGGGGGCCAGCACAGATACGCAGTATTTT.

The rearrangement links TRBV9 to TRBJ1-1, with TRBD1 as a possible D gene (5 bases). From germline, CDR1 is SGDLS and CDR2 YYNGEE. The CDR3 has 15 amino acids. The ends were cut back, 4 bases at V and 6 bases at J, with 19 bases in the middle. The CDR3 region is CASSFLNARGAEAFF. CDR3 bases: TGTGCCAGCAGCTTCCTAAACGCCCGGGGGGCTGAAGCTTTCTTT.

The chain employs TRBV7-2 and TRBJ2-1, with 7 bases matching TRBD2. Trimming cost V 1 base and J 7 bases; bases outside gene matches: 7. This CDR3 has 15 residues. CDR1 is SGHTA and CDR2 is FQGNSA in the germline V gene. The CDR3 sequence is CASSLELARSNEQFF. The CDR3 DNA follows: TGTGCCAGCAGCTTAGAACTAGCGAGGAGTAATGAGCAGTTCTTC.

The rearrangement uses TRBV19 and TRBJ1-2; D is unclear. The germline CDR1 and CDR2 sequences are LNHDA and SQIVND (reference sequence). CDR3 length: 15 amino acids. V was pared by 1 base and J by 3 bases, with 12 bases between. CDR3: CASSIGPGEHYGYTF. The CDR3 DNA is TGTGCCAGTAGTATAGGGCCCGGGGAACACTATGGCTACACCTTC.

The DNA for the CDR3 is TGTGCCAGCAGTTTAACCTCCCACAGGAGTGGCTACACCTTC. As protein: CASSLTSHRSGYTF. V usage is TRBV27 and J usage is TRBJ1-2; possibly TRBD1 for D (5 bases). The CDR3 runs to 14 residues. The V end was cut by 2 bases, the J end by 7 bases, with 14 bases between. The V gene's germline CDR1 is MNHEY and CDR2 SMNVEV (reference sequence).

In DNA form, the CDR3 reads TGTGCCAGCACCCCGAACAGGGAATTCACTGAAGCTTTCTTT. Its translation: CASTPNREFTEAFF. The chain recombines TRBV2 with TRBJ1-1; TRBD1 is a possible D gene (6 bases). Germline values: CDR1 SNHLY, CDR2 FYNNEI. Trimming removed 7 bases at V and 4 bases at J, with 16 bases between. The CDR3 spans 14 residues.

The chain has TRBV6-5 and TRBJ1-1; 7 bases line up with TRBD1. The junction had 11 bases not matched to a gene; V was cut back by 5 bases and J by 5 bases. This CDR3 contains 15 residues. Per germline, CDR1 MNHEY and CDR2 SVGAGI. The CDR3 sequence: CASSNMTRRGTEAFF. As DNA, the CDR3 is TGTGCCAGCAGTAATATGACCCGCAGGGGGACTGAAGCTTTCTTT.

The chain is built from TRBV7-9 and TRBJ2-1; D is possibly TRBD2 (5 bases). V was trimmed by 8 bases and J by 5 bases, leaving 19 bases between them. This CDR3 comprises 15 residues. Germline V gene data show CDR1 as SEHNR and CDR2 as FQNEAQ (reference sequence). The CDR3 reads CASCPGSALNNEQFF. CDR3 nucleotides: TGTGCCAGCTGCCCGGGGTCAGCCCTCAACAATGAGCAGTTCTTC.

The V call is TRBV18, the J call TRBJ2-7; TRBD1 matches at 8 bases. This CDR3 is built from 18 residues. Germline CDR1 KGHSH, CDR2 LQKENI. J lost 2 bases, V lost 1 base, and 13 bases had no gene match. The CDR3, as DNA: TGTGCCAGCTCACCACGTAGTTCAACGGACAGGGAAACCTACGAGCAGTACTTC. This sequence encodes CASSPRSSTDRETYEQYF.

V usage is TRBV12-3 or TRBV12-4 and J usage is TRBJ1-1; no firm D call. V lost 5 bases to trimming and J lost 0 bases, with 7 bases between them. This CDR3 spans 13 amino acids. This chain's CDR3 is CASSADMNTEAFF. The CDR3 DNA reads as TGTGCCAGCAGTGCTGACATGAACACTGAAGCTTTCTTT.

The rearrangement links TRBV19 to TRBJ1-6; possible D gene TRBD1, 6 bases. V was trimmed by 4 bases and J by 0 bases, leaving 19 bases between them. Germline assignment: CDR1 LNHDA and CDR2 SQIVND (reference sequence). The length of the CDR3 is 19 residues. In DNA, the CDR3 is TGTGCCAGTAGTACAGGGATACAGGGATCCAGCTCCTATAATTCACCCCTCCACTTT. As protein: CASSTGIQGSSSYNSPLHF.

V and J are TRBV18 and TRBJ1-1, with D possibly being TRBD1 (5 bases). Deletions cut 2 bases from V and 7 bases from J, with 14 bases between. The CDR3 is 14 amino acids. Germline lookup yields CDR1 KGHSH and CDR2 LQKENI. The CDR3: CASSPKTVQGEAFF. The CDR3 nucleotides are TGTGCCAGCTCACCAAAGACAGTTCAGGGTGAAGCTTTCTTT.

The chain recombines TRBV5-1 with TRBJ2-2, with 7 nucleotides matching TRBD1. This CDR3 comprises 14 residues. The V gene's germline CDR1 is SGHRS and CDR2 YFSETQ. V lost 3 bases, J lost 3 bases, and 2 bases stayed unmatched. As DNA, the CDR3 is TGCGCCAGCAGCTCCGACAGGGACACCGGGGAGCTGTTTTTT. Its protein product is CASSSDRDTGELFF.

The CDR3 DNA reads as TGTGCCAGCAGCTCCTCGGGGAGCTCTGGAAACACCATATATTTT. This translates into CASSSSGSSGNTIYF. V and J are TRBV5-4 and TRBJ1-3, with D unclear. Germline V lookup: CDR1 SGHNT, CDR2 YYREEE (reference sequence). Deletions cut 3 bases from V and 0 bases from J, with 10 bases between. This CDR3 region has 15 residues.

The chain couples TRBV7-2 to TRBJ2-7, with D maybe TRBD1 (5 bases). Between the trimmed V and J ends, which lost 2 bases and 3 bases, there was a span of 11 bases. Germline V gene sequence: CDR1 SGHTA, CDR2 FQGNSA. This CDR3 has 14 amino acids. The CDR3: CASSLYLDSYEQYF. DNA for the CDR3: TGTGCCAGCAGCTTATATCTCGACAGCTACGAGCAGTACTTC.

The rearrangement links TRBV9 to TRBJ1-1; TRBD1 is a possible D gene (5 bases). Germline loops: CDR1 SGDLS, CDR2 YYNGEE. This CDR3 is 15 amino acids long. The ends were cut back, 0 bases at V and 1 base at J, with 10 bases in the middle. The CDR3 region is CASSVGKGSNTEAFF. For the CDR3, the DNA is TGTGCCAGCAGCGTAGGAAAGGGGTCGAACACTGAAGCTTTCTTT.

This chain joins TRBV28 and TRBJ1-4, with 11 bases matching TRBD1. The CDR3 sequence is 17 residues long. V was clipped by 4 bases and J by 4 bases; unmatched bases: 8. Germline V CDR1 and CDR2: MDHEN, SYDVKM. CDR3 amino acids: CASSSGTGGTDNEKLFF. CDR3 coding DNA: TGTGCCAGCAGTTCAGGGACAGGGGGGACCGATAATGAAAAACTGTTTTTT.

This clone was recorded a few times. CDR3: CASSVRGLQPQHF. The DNA of the CDR3 is TGTGCCAGCAGTGTAAGGGGGCTCCAGCCCCAGCATTTT. The chain joins TRBV2 to TRBJ1-5, with 7 bases aligning to TRBD1. Germline V gene data show CDR1 as SNHLY and CDR2 as FYNNEI. The CDR3 extends over 13 amino acids. Trimming removed 4 bases from V and 7 bases from J; junction bases left unmatched: 4.

This chain joins TRBV19 and TRBJ1-1, with D possibly TRBD1 on 6 matching bases. Germline CDR1 and CDR2: LNHDA and SQIVND (reference sequence). The CDR3 is 15 amino acids. The V and J ends lost 3 bases and 1 base respectively, with 12 bases between them. The CDR3 DNA reads TGTGCCAGTAGTATCAACAGGGACGGGAACACTGAAGCTTTCTTT. Encoded protein: CASSINRDGNTEAFF.

Only one count was recorded for this clone. The V gene is TRBV9, the J gene TRBJ2-2; 7 bases are shared with TRBD1. The trim removed 2 bases at V and 7 bases at J, leaving 8 bases unmatched. The germline gives CDR1 SGDLS, CDR2 YYNGEE. The CDR3 consists of 15 residues. CDR3 nucleotides: TGTGCCAGCAGCGTTACGGGACAGCTTGGCGGGGAGCTGTTTTTT. Encoded protein: CASSVTGQLGGELFF. The whole variable domain, remainder taken from reference TRBV9 and TRBJ2-2, is DSGVTQTPKHLITATGQRVTLRCSPRSGDLSVYWYQQSLDQGLQFLIQYYNGEERAKGNILERFSAQQFPDLHSELNLSSLELGDSALYFCASSVTGQLGGELFFGEGSRLTVL.

The J gene is TRBJ1-1, the V gene TRBV2, with D possibly being TRBD1 (6 bases). Germline CDR1 reads SNHLY; CDR2 reads FYNNEI. V was cut by 6 bases and J by 2 bases, with 13 bases left in between. CDR3 length: 14 amino acids. The CDR3 DNA is TGTGCCAGCAGAGCCGGACAGACAAACACTGAAGCTTTCTTT. Encoded protein: CASRAGQTNTEAFF.